The T cell receptor beta chain under discussion was sequenced for a study of blood T cell repertoires in COVID-19. Study background: Samples taken during acute and convalescent COVID-19 were collected in the United States, Italy and Spain.

How the authors handled the data: Nucleated cell number was recorded as an estimate derived from reference gene primer amplification. Profiled with immunoSEQ multiplex PCR; TCRdb holds only in-frame clones, not every one. The V and J calls and clone size come from that table; D and trimming were worked out from the DNA. The data contain hundreds of thousands of clones, 86% of them singletons. In regard to this clone: Other DNA sequences in the sample encode the same CDR3.

This TCR was recovered from a woman in her twenties or thirties with active or convalescent COVID-19. The sequencing input was peripheral blood.

CDR3: CASSLATGDYGYTF. CDR3 nucleotides: TGCGCCAGCAGCTTGGCCACCGGGGATTATGGCTACACCTTC. J is TRBJ1-2 and V is TRBV5-1; D remains ambiguous. Germline CDR1 and CDR2: SGHRS and YFSETQ. The CDR3 has 14 amino acids. V lost 0 bases, J lost 5 bases, and 11 bases lay in between.